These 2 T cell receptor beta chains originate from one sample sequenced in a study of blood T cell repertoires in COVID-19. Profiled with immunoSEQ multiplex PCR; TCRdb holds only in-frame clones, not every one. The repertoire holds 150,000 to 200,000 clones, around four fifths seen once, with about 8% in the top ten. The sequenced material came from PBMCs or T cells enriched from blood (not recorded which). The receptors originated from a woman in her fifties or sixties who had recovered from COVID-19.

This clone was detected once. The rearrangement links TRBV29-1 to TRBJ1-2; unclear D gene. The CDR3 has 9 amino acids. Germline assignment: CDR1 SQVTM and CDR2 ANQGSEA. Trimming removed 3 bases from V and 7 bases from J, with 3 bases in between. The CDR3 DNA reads TGCAGCGTTGATCGTGGCTACACCTTC. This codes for CSVDRGYTF.

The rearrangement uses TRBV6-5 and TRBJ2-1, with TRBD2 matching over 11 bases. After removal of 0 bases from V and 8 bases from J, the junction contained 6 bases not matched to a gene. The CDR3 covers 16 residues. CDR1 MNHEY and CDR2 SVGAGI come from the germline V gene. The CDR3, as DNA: TGTGCCAGCAGTTACTCGACTAGCGGGAACGGGTATGAGCAGTTCTTC. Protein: CASSYSTSGNGYEQFF.